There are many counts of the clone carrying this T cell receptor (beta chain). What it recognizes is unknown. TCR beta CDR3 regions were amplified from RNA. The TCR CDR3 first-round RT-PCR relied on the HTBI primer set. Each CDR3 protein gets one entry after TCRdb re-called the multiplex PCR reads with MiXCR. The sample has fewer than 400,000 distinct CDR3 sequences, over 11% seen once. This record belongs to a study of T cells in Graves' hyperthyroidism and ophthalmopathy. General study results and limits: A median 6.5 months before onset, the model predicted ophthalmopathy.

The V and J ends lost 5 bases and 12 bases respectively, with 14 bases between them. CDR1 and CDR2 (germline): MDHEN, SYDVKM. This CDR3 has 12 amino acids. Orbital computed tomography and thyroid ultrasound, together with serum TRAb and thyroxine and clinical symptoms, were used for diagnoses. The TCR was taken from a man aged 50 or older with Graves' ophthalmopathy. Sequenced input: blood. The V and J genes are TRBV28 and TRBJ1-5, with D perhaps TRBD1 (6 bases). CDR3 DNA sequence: TGTGCCAGCAGTCTCCGGGACATAGGCCAGCATTTT. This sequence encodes CASSLRDIGQHF.